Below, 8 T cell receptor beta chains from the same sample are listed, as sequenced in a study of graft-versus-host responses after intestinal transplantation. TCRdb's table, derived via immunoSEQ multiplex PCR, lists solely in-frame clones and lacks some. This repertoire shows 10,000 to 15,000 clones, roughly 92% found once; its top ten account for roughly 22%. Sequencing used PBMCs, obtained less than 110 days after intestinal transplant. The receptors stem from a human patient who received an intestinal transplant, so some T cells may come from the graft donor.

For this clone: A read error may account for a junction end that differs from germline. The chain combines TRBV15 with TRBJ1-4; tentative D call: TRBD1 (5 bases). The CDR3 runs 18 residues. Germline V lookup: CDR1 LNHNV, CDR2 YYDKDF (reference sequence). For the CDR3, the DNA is TGTGCCACCAGCGGAGAGGGAAGACACCGGGACTCCAGTGAAAAACTGTTTTTT. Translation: CATSGEGRHRDSSEKLFF.

For the CDR3, the DNA is TGTGCCAGCAGCCCTTTGGGACAGGTCTACGAGCAGTACTTC. This gives the protein CASSPLGQVYEQYF. The genes are TRBV27 and TRBJ2-7; TRBD1 agrees at 8 bases. Germline loops: CDR1 MNHEY, CDR2 SMNVEV (reference sequence). The CDR3 contains 14 residues. V lost 6 bases, J lost 3 bases, and 7 bases stayed unmatched.

The CDR3 spells CASSDTTTAEAFF. The DNA for the CDR3 is TGTGCCAGCAGTGACACTACTACCGCTGAAGCTTTCTTT. The V call is TRBV27, the J call TRBJ1-1; D is undetermined. The CDR3 loop spans 13 amino acids. The V end lost 5 bases, the J end lost 6 bases, and 13 bases lay between the germline ends. Per the germline V gene, CDR1 is MNHEY and CDR2 is SMNVEV (reference sequence).

The CDR3 nucleotides read TGTGCCAGTAGGCATGGGGGTGAGCAGTTCTTC. Translating it yields CASRHGGEQFF. V usage is TRBV19 and J usage is TRBJ2-1; perhaps D is TRBD1 or TRBD2 (5 bases each). Trimming pared 6 bases from V and 9 bases from J, leaving 9 bases between. Germline loops: CDR1 LNHDA, CDR2 SQIVND (reference sequence). The CDR3 covers 11 residues.

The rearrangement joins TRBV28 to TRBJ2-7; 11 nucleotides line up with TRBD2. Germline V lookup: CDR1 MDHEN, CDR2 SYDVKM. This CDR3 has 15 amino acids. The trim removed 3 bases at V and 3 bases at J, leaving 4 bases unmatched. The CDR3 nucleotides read TGTGCCAGCAGTTTGACTAGCGGGACTGTCTACGAGCAGTACTTC. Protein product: CASSLTSGTVYEQYF.

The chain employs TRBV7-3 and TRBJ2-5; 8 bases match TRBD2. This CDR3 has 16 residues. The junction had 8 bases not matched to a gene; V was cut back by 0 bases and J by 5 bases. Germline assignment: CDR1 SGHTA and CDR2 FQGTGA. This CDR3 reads CASSLTGAGVSETQYF. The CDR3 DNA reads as TGTGCCAGCAGCTTAACTGGAGCGGGAGTATCGGAGACCCAGTACTTC.

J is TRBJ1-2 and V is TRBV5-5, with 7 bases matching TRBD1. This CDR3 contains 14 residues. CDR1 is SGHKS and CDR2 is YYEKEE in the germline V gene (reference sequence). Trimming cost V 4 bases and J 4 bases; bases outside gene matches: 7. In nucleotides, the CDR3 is TGTGCCAGCAGCCGGCCGACAGGGTTCTATGGCTACACCTTC. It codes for CASSRPTGFYGYTF.

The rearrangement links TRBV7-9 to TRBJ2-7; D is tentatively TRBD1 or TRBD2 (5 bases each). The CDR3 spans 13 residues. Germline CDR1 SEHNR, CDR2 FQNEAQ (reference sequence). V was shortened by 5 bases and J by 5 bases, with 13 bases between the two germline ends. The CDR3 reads CASSPRWGNEQYF. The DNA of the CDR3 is TGTGCCAGCAGCCCCCGGTGGGGGAACGAGCAGTACTTC.